Below, 20 T cell receptor beta chains from the same sample are listed, as sequenced in a study of T cells in Graves' hyperthyroidism and ophthalmopathy. There were TCR beta CDR3 regions amplified from RNA transcripts. The study used the HTBI primer set for a first-round RT-PCR of the TCR CDR3. TCRdb used MiXCR to reprocess the multiplex PCR reads, holding one entry per CDR3 protein. The sample lists some 320,000 distinct CDR3 sequences, about an eighth seen once, with 30% to 35% in the top ten. Input material: blood. The receptors were gathered from a woman in her 40s with Graves' ophthalmopathy.

This clonotype was seen many times. This chain joins TRBV5-6 and TRBJ2-1; no definite D call. Germline V gene data show CDR1 as SGHDT and CDR2 as YYEEEE. The V gene lost 3 bases and the J gene lost 8 bases, with 12 bases spanning the gap. The CDR3 has 13 residues. The CDR3 here is CASSWQTRYEQFF. The DNA of the CDR3 is TGTGCCAGCAGCTGGCAGACGCGCTATGAGCAGTTCTTC.

This clonotype was seen at least ten times. The rearrangement links TRBV7-9 to TRBJ1-1; D is unclear. Trimming pared 2 bases from V and 5 bases from J, leaving 12 bases between. The CDR3 covers 14 residues. From germline, CDR1 is SEHNR and CDR2 FQNEAQ (reference sequence). The CDR3, as DNA: TGTGCCAGCAGCTTAACATTGGGGAGAACTGAAGCTTTCTTT. This sequence encodes CASSLTLGRTEAFF.

This clonotype was counted many times. The chain has TRBV6-1 and TRBJ2-7; 10 bases align to TRBD1. Unmatched junction bases numbered 10, after V lost 6 bases and J lost 5 bases. The CDR3 is made up of 15 amino acids. Germline V lookup: CDR1 MNHNS, CDR2 SASEGT. The CDR3 DNA sequence: TGTGCCAGCAGGGCGACAGGGGGCGGGTTCCACGAGCAGTACTTC. As protein: CASRATGGGFHEQYF.

The genes are TRBV13 and TRBJ2-7; 9 bases align to TRBD2. There are 15 residues in the CDR3. The V segment lost 1 base and the J segment 6 bases; nucleotides outside the gene matches: 7. Germline loops: CDR1 PRHDT, CDR2 FYEKMQ (reference sequence). For the CDR3, the DNA is TGTGCCAGCAGCTTAGCCTTAGCGGGAGTTGGCGAGCAGTACTTC. Its translation: CASSLALAGVGEQYF.

CDR3 in amino acids: CASSPGGHEQFF. The DNA of the CDR3 is TGTGCCAGCTCACCGGGTGGCCATGAGCAGTTCTTC. The rearrangement joins TRBV18 to TRBJ2-1; no firm D call. V gave up 3 bases and J gave up 8 bases, with 8 bases separating them. The CDR3 has 12 residues. The germline gives CDR1 KGHSH, CDR2 LQKENI.

In its sample, this clonotype was seen many times. V usage is TRBV6-1 and J usage is TRBJ1-6; 7 positions agree with TRBD1. V shed 6 bases and J 7 bases; nucleotides not matched to a gene: 9. The CDR3 consists of 15 residues. Germline assignment: CDR1 MNHNS and CDR2 SASEGT. The CDR3 loop is CASSIPGQKNSPLHF. The CDR3 nucleotides read TGTGCCAGCAGCATACCGGGACAGAAGAATTCACCCCTCCACTTT.

This clonotype was found many times. The rearrangement uses TRBV4-1 and TRBJ2-3, with D perhaps assigned TRBD1 or TRBD2 (5 bases each). The CDR3 consists of 16 residues. V lost 0 bases to trimming and J lost 1 base, with 11 bases between them. Germline CDR1 and CDR2: MGHRA and YSYEKL. The CDR3 region is CASSQDRGAGTDTQYF. In nucleotides, the CDR3 is TGCGCCAGCAGCCAAGATCGGGGCGCGGGCACAGATACGCAGTATTTT.

This clonotype was observed many times. CDR3 nucleotide sequence: TGTGCCAGCAGCATCCGGGACAGGGCCCACGAGCAGTACTTC. It yields the protein CASSIRDRAHEQYF. This chain uses TRBV13 with TRBJ2-7; 9 bases match TRBD1. Germline V gene sequence: CDR1 PRHDT, CDR2 FYEKMQ (reference sequence). The CDR3 spans 14 residues. Trimming cost V 5 bases and J 5 bases; bases outside gene matches: 7.

This clonotype was observed many times. This chain links TRBV11-2 with TRBJ2-1; 7 positions match TRBD2. This CDR3 is built from 15 residues. The germline CDR1 and CDR2 sequences are SGHAT and FQNNGV. The V segment lost 4 bases and the J segment 0 bases; nucleotides outside the gene matches: 3. The DNA of the CDR3 is TGTGCCAGCAGCTCCGGGGAGGGCTCCTACAATGAGCAGTTCTTC. Protein product: CASSSGEGSYNEQFF.

This clonotype was counted many times. The chain combines TRBV6-1 with TRBJ2-7; D is tentatively TRBD1 or TRBD2 (6 bases each). Trimming left V 10 bases short and J 0 bases short, with 22 bases between. Germline-derived CDR1 and CDR2 are MNHNS and SASEGT. CDR3 length: 16 residues. As DNA, the CDR3 is TGTGCCACATGGGGGGCAGGATGGCAGAGCTCCTACGAGCAGTACTTC. Protein product: CATWGAGWQSSYEQYF.

This clonotype was counted only a few times. The J gene is TRBJ1-1, the V gene TRBV28; D unclear. Trimming cost V 3 bases and J 4 bases, with 12 bases left between them. In germline, CDR1 is MDHEN, CDR2 SYDVKM. The length of the CDR3 is 14 residues. The CDR3 nucleotides are TGTGCCAGCAGTTTGAGGAGGATCGGCACTGAAGCTTTCTTT. It codes for CASSLRRIGTEAFF.

This clonotype was detected only a few times. A read error may account for a junction end that differs from germline. This rearrangement joins TRBV27 to TRBJ2-2; D might be TRBD1 (6 bases). CDR1 and CDR2 (germline): MNHEY, SMNVEV (reference sequence). The CDR3 is made up of 14 amino acids. Here the CDR3 reads CASSNSGVERDLFF. The CDR3 DNA sequence: TGTGCCAGCAGTAACTCAGGGGTGGAGAGGGACCTGTTTTTT.

The chain has TRBV27 and TRBJ2-2, with a weak D call TRBD1 (6 bases). The CDR3 runs 14 residues. Germline V gene lookup returns CDR1 MNHEY and CDR2 SMNVEV (reference sequence). The V gene lost 6 bases and the J gene lost 3 bases, with 11 bases spanning the gap. CDR3 sequence reads: CASSLQGYTGELFF. Written as DNA, the CDR3 is TGTGCCAGCAGCTTACAGGGATACACCGGGGAGCTGTTTTTT.

This clonotype was observed a few times. The chain uses TRBV4-1 and TRBJ2-5; D gene uncertain. Looked up from germline, CDR1 is MGHRA and CDR2 is YSYEKL. V dropped 3 bases and J dropped 5 bases, with 19 bases sitting between them. The CDR3 spans 16 residues. The CDR3 sequence is CASSHQTALNSETQYF. In nucleotides, the CDR3 is TGCGCCAGCAGCCATCAGACGGCTCTTAATTCGGAGACCCAGTACTTC.

This clonotype was seen at least ten times. J is TRBJ1-1 and V is TRBV28, with 9 nucleotides matching TRBD1. V shed 8 bases and J 1 base; nucleotides not matched to a gene: 11. The CDR3 has 16 residues. The germline V gene has CDR1 MDHEN and CDR2 SYDVKM. Here the CDR3 DNA reads TGTGCCAGCCGACAGGGGGGGAGGTCTTGGAACACTGAAGCTTTCTTT. It translates to CASRQGGRSWNTEAFF.

In its sample, this clonotype was seen many times. The chain is built from TRBV6-2 or TRBV6-3 and TRBJ1-2; D is uncertain. The CDR3 loop spans 12 amino acids. V was cut by 6 bases and J by 3 bases, with 8 bases left in between. Germline values: CDR1 MNHEY, CDR2 SVGEGT. CDR3 loop: CASRGRDYGYTF. DNA for the CDR3: TGTGCCAGCAGAGGACGGGACTATGGCTACACCTTC.

This rearrangement joins TRBV7-9 to TRBJ1-2; 9 bases are shared with TRBD1. V gave up 4 bases and J gave up 4 bases; unmatched junction bases: 7. CDR3 length equals 15 residues. CDR1 is SEHNR and CDR2 is FQNEAQ in the germline V gene (reference sequence). CDR3 in DNA: TGTGCCAGCAGCTCGAACAGGGGGCGCCCCTATGGCTACACCTTC. This gives the protein CASSSNRGRPYGYTF.

This clonotype was seen a few times. The chain has TRBV19 and TRBJ1-1, with D possibly matching TRBD1 (5 bases). The germline CDR1 and CDR2 sequences are LNHDA and SQIVND (reference sequence). The length of the CDR3 is 14 residues. The V gene lost 3 bases and the J gene lost 4 bases, with 12 bases spanning the gap. CDR3 sequence reads: CASSISAGGTEAFF. The CDR3 region has the DNA TGTGCCAGTAGTATTAGTGCCGGGGGCACTGAAGCTTTCTTT.

This clonotype was picked up many times. This chain uses TRBV2 with TRBJ2-5; tentative D call: TRBD2 (6 bases). Germline lookup yields CDR1 SNHLY and CDR2 FYNNEI. With 3 bases removed from V and 5 bases from J, the gap between germline ends came to 10 bases. The CDR3 extends over 13 amino acids. The CDR3 spells CASSEGGAETQYF. The CDR3, as DNA: TGTGCCAGCAGTGAGGGGGGTGCGGAGACCCAGTACTTC.

The chain carries TRBV19 and TRBJ2-5; a possible D gene is TRBD1 (6 bases). This CDR3 has 15 residues. The V end was cut by 1 base, the J end by 5 bases, with 14 bases between. Per the germline V gene, CDR1 is LNHDA and CDR2 is SQIVND (reference sequence). CDR3 coding DNA: TGTGCCAGTAGTATAGTGGGGACACCCCGGGAGACCCAGTACTTC. Translated: CASSIVGTPRETQYF. The full variable domain, rest sourced from reference TRBV19 and TRBJ2-5, is DGGITQSPKYLFRKEGQNVTLSCEQNLNHDAMYWYRQDPGQGLRLIYYSQIVNDFQKGDIAEGYSVSREKKESFPLTVTSAQKNPTAFYLCASSIVGTPRETQYFGPGTRLLVL.